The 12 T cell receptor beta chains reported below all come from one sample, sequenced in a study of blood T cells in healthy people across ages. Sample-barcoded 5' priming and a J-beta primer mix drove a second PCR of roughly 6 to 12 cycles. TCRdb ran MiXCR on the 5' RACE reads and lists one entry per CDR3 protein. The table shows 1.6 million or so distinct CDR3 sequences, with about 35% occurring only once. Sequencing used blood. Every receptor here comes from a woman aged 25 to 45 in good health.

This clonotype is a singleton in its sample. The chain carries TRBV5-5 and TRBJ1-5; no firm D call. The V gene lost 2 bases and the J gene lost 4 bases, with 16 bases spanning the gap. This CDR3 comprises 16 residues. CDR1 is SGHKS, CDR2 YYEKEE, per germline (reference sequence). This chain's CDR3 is CASSFDGLGQNQPQHF. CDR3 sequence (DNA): TGTGCCAGCAGCTTCGACGGGCTGGGTCAGAATCAGCCCCAGCATTTT. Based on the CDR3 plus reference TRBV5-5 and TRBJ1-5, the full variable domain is DAGVTQSPTHLIKTRGQQVTLRCSPISGHKSVSWYQQVLGQGPQFIFQYYEKEERGRGNFPDRFSARQFPNYSSELNVNALLLGDSALYLCASSFDGLGQNQPQHFGDGTRLSIL.

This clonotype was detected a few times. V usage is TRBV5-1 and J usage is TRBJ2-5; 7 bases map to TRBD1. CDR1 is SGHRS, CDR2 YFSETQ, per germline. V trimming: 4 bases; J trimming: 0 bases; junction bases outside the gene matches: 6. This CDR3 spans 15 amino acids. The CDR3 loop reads CASSPYRGNQETQYF. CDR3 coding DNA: TGCGCCAGCAGCCCGTACAGGGGCAACCAAGAGACCCAGTACTTC. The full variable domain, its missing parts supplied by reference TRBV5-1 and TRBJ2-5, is KAGVTQTPRYLIKTRGQQVTLSCSPISGHRSVSWYQQTPGQGLQFLFEYFSETQRNKGNFPGRFSGRQFSNSRSEMNVSTLELGDSALYLCASSPYRGNQETQYFGPGTRLLVL.

CDR3 DNA: TGTGCCAGCAGTTCAATACTAGCGGGAGGCCCCGGGGAGCTGTTTTTT. Residues: CASSSILAGGPGELFF. The V gene is TRBV27, the J gene TRBJ2-2; 12 bases line up with TRBD2. The CDR3 loop spans 16 amino acids. The germline V gene has CDR1 MNHEY and CDR2 SMNVEV (reference sequence). Losses at the gene ends were 4 bases for V and 6 bases for J; bases not matched to a gene: 6.

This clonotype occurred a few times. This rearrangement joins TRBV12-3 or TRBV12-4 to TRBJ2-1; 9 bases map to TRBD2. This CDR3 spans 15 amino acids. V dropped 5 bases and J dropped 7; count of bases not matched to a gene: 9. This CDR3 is CASSPRLAVGNEQFF. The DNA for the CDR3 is TGTGCCAGCAGTCCCAGACTAGCGGTAGGAAATGAGCAGTTCTTC.

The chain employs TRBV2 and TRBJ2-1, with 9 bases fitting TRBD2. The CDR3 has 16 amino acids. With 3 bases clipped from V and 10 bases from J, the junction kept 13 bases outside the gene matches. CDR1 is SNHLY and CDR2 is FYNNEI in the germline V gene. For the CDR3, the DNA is TGTGCCAGCAGTGATCGCGGGCGGGGGGGCCAGGGCGAGCAGTTCTTC. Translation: CASSDRGRGGQGEQFF.

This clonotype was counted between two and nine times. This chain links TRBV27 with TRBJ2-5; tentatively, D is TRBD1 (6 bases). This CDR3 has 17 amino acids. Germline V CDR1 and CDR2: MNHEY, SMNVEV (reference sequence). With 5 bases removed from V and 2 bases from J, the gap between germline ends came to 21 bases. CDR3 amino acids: CASSKTRPGHLQETQYF. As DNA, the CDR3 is TGTGCCAGCAGTAAAACCCGCCCGGGACACCTTCAAGAGACCCAGTACTTC.

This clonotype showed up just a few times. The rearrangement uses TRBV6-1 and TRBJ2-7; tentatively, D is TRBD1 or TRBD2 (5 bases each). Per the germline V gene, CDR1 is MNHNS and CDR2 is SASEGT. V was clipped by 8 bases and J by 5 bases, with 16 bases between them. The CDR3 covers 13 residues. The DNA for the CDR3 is TGTGCCAGCGGGGACCCGGCTCTCCACGAGCAGTACTTC. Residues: CASGDPALHEQYF.

CDR3 coding DNA: TGTGCCTCTGACTCCCGGGGGCGGACCTGCAATGAGCAGTTCTTC. Protein product: CASDSRGRTCNEQFF. The rearrangement links TRBV30 to TRBJ2-1; either TRBD1 or TRBD2 may supply D (6 bases each). The CDR3 consists of 15 residues. The germline CDR1 and CDR2 sequences are GTSNPN and SVGIG (reference sequence). V dropped 7 bases and J dropped 6 bases, with 22 bases sitting between them.

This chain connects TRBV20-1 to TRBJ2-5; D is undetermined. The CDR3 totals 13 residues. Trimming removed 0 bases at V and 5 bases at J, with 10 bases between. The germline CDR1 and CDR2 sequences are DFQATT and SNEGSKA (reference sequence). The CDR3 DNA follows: TGCAGTGCTAGAGATTCGCAGGAGGAGACCCAGTACTTC. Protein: CSARDSQEETQYF.

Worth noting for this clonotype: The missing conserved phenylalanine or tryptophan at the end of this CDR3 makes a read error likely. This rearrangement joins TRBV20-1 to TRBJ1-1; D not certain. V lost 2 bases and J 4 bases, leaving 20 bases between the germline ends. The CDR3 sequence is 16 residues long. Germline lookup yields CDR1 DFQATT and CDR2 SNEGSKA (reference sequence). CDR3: CSARRKFTEVSTEAFC. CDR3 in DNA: TGCAGTGCTAGACGTAAATTTACAGAGGTCTCCACTGAAGCTTTCTGT.

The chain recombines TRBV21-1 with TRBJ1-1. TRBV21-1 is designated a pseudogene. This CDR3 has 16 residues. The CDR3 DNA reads TGTGCCAGCAGAGTGGTTTCTCCGGGGGGCCAAACTGAAGCTTTCTTT. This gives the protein CASRVVSPGGQTEAFF.

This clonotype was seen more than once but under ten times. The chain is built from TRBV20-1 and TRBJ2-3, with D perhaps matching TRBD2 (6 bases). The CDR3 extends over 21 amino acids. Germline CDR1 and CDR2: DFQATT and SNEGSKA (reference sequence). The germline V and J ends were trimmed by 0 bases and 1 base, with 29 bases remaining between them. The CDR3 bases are TGCAGTGCTAGAGATAACAAGAGGGAGTGGGCCTGGGGGGTTCGCACAGATACGCAGTATTTT. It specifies CSARDNKREWAWGVRTDTQYF.